This T cell receptor beta chain was identified during a study of CD8 T cells in ankylosing spondylitis. The table lists this clonotype with a few counts. Antigen: not known. Germline-derived CDR1 and CDR2 are SGHAT and FQNNGV. This CDR3 spans 14 amino acids. J gave up 4 bases and V 5 bases, and 4 bases lay outside the gene matches. General study points: It was reported that disease-linked clones were significantly enriched in matched ankylosing spondylitis synovial fluid. Previous work reported some of these motif variants in the synovial fluid and blood of reactive arthritis. Ankylosing spondylitis blood appeared to be characterized by a TCR beta motif of roughly eight highly homologous variants. Disease-linked clones, CD8+, were relatively rare in peripheral blood.

Quantitative 5'-RACE with molecular barcodes was used to make the TCR beta libraries. TCRdb re-analysed the 5' RACE reads in MiXCR, keeping a single row per CDR3 protein. The repertoire includes around 430,000 distinct CDR3 sequences, approximately 17% of them detected once, and over 1% sits in the top ten. The sequence derives from a male donor with ankylosing spondylitis. Sequencing input: blood, either unsorted or a sorted T cell fraction (not recorded which). The chain is built from TRBV11-2 and TRBJ2-1; 8 bases are shared with TRBD2. CDR3 amino acids: CASSPQREYNEQFF. CDR3 in DNA: TGTGCCAGCAGCCCCCAGCGGGAGTACAATGAGCAGTTCTTC.